These 20 T cell receptor beta chains share one sample of origin, sequenced in a study of T-cell reconstitution after alpha-beta-depleted transplantation in children. TCRbeta library construction was performed incorporating unique molecular identifiers. TCRdb re-analysed the PCR reads in MiXCR, keeping a single row per CDR3 protein. The sample comprises around 250,000 distinct CDR3 sequences, about 23% of which are singletons, and over 2.5% rests with the top ten. The specimen was PBMCs, collected before TCRalphabeta/CD19-depleted stem cell transplant. These receptors were obtained from a girl aged 2 to 9 with Fanconi anemia, due to receive a stem cell transplant.

The chain carries TRBV10-3 and TRBJ1-3, with D hard to call. Trimming pared 0 bases from V and 0 bases from J, leaving 9 bases between. The CDR3 is 16 residues long. The germline V gene encodes CDR1 ENHRY and CDR2 SYGVKD. The CDR3 reads CAISESGVPSGNTIYF. In nucleotides, the CDR3 is TGTGCCATCAGTGAGTCTGGGGTACCCTCTGGAAACACCATATATTTT.

Remarks on this clonotype: A read error may be the cause here, since a much bigger clone is one base away. The chain employs TRBV20-1 and TRBJ2-1; TRBD2 aligns across 10 bases. Germline V CDR1 and CDR2: DFQATT, SNEGSKA (reference sequence). J lost 4 bases, V lost 4 bases, and 4 bases had no gene match. CDR3 length: 14 amino acids. CDR3 coding DNA: TGCAGTGCTACCGGGACTAGCGTTTACAATGAGCAGTTCTTC. It is translated as CSATGTSVYNEQFF.

The chain is built from TRBV29-1 and TRBJ2-6; D gene ambiguous. The CDR3 contains 14 residues. V dropped 5 bases and J dropped 0 bases, with 8 bases sitting between them. CDR1 SQVTM and CDR2 ANQGSEA come from the germline V gene. The CDR3 sequence is CSVPDGSGANVLTF. The CDR3, as DNA: TGCAGCGTTCCCGACGGCTCTGGGGCCAACGTCCTGACTTTC.

Ten or more counts support this clonotype. The DNA for the CDR3 is TGCAGCGCCTACGGACAGTTGGGCACCGGGGAGCTGTTTTTT. This sequence encodes CSAYGQLGTGELFF. The V and J genes are TRBV29-1 and TRBJ2-2; a weak D match, TRBD1 (6 bases). The CDR3 is 14 amino acids. Germline CDR1 SQVTM, CDR2 ANQGSEA. V lost 7 bases and J lost 4, with 16 bases in between.

This clonotype came up many times. The gene calls are TRBV7-9 and TRBJ1-5, with D possibly TRBD1 on 5 matching bases. In germline, CDR1 is SEHNR, CDR2 FQNEAQ (reference sequence). V lost 2 bases to trimming and J lost 7 bases, with 15 bases between them. The CDR3 extends over 15 amino acids. The DNA of the CDR3 is TGTGCCAGCAGCTTACTAGGGCTCGAGGGGCAGCCCCAGCATTTT. The encoded protein is CASSLLGLEGQPQHF.

This clonotype showed up just a few times. The CDR3 DNA follows: TGTGCTAGTGGTTTGGTACTGGGGACAGAGTACAATGAGCAGTTCTTC. This encodes CASGLVLGTEYNEQFF. The chain has TRBV12-5 and TRBJ2-1; 7 positions match TRBD1. The germline V gene encodes CDR1 LGHNT and CDR2 FRNRAP. This CDR3 region has 16 residues. V shed 0 bases, J shed 4 bases, and the junction held 6 bases outside the gene matches.

This clonotype was counted many times. The chain carries TRBV28 and TRBJ2-1; weak D call: TRBD2 (6 bases). The length of the CDR3 is 15 residues. CDR1 MDHEN and CDR2 SYDVKM come from the germline V gene. The V end was cut by 6 bases, the J end by 7 bases, with 19 bases between. The CDR3 loop is CASRQEGGRRNEQFF. In nucleotides, the CDR3 is TGTGCCAGCAGGCAGGAGGGAGGACGTAGGAATGAGCAGTTCTTC.

This clonotype appeared many times. This chain links TRBV28 with TRBJ1-3; 7 positions agree with TRBD1. This CDR3 contains 14 residues. The V gene's germline CDR1 is MDHEN and CDR2 SYDVKM. With V trimmed by 2 bases and J by 9 bases, 7 bases remained unmatched. Here the CDR3 DNA reads TGTGCCAGCAGTTTACTATTACAGGGGAGCACCATATATTTT. Residues: CASSLLLQGSTIYF.

This clonotype was picked up many times. This chain joins TRBV29-1 and TRBJ2-7, with a weak D call TRBD2 (6 bases). This CDR3 region has 13 residues. CDR1 and CDR2 (germline): SQVTM, ANQGSEA. The V end was cut by 4 bases, the J end by 6 bases, with 16 bases between. CDR3 region: CSVGGEAESEQYF. The DNA for the CDR3 is TGCAGCGTTGGTGGGGAGGCTGAAAGCGAGCAGTACTTC.

In its sample, this clonotype was seen a few times. V usage is TRBV7-2 and J usage is TRBJ2-4; 8 nucleotides match TRBD1. With V trimmed by 1 base and J by 5 bases, 7 bases remained unmatched. Germline assignment: CDR1 SGHTA and CDR2 FQGNSA. This CDR3 contains 16 residues. The CDR3 DNA follows: TGTGCCAGCAGCTTAGGTTCAGGGACAGGCGAAAACATTCAGTACTTC. Translation: CASSLGSGTGENIQYF. The full variable domain, completed using reference TRBV7-2 and TRBJ2-4, is GAGVSQSPSNKVTEKGKDVELRCDPISGHTALYWYRQSLGQGLEFLIYFQGNSAPDKSGLPSDRFSAERTGGSVSTLTIQRTQQEDSAVYLCASSLGSGTGENIQYFGAGTRLSVL.

This clonotype was counted between two and nine times. The chain combines TRBV4-2 with TRBJ2-5; 9 bases line up with TRBD1. The CDR3 extends over 15 amino acids. V trimming: 1 base; J trimming: 7 bases; junction bases outside the gene matches: 7. Germline V lookup: CDR1 LGHNA, CDR2 YNFKEQ. This CDR3 is CASSQAGTGRGTQYF. The CDR3 region has the DNA TGTGCCAGCAGCCAAGCTGGGACAGGGAGGGGGACCCAGTACTTC.

This clonotype was observed at least ten times. V gene TRBV5-1 combines with J gene TRBJ2-2; no clear D gene. The V end lost 5 bases, the J end lost 4 bases, and 6 bases lay between the germline ends. The CDR3 consists of 12 residues. Germline CDR1 reads SGHRS; CDR2 reads YFSETQ. CDR3 sequence: CASSPPTGELFF. Written as DNA, the CDR3 is TGCGCCAGCAGTCCCCCCACCGGGGAGCTGTTTTTT.

At least ten counts were recorded for this clonotype. J is TRBJ2-7 and V is TRBV4-2; 8 bases map to TRBD2. The CDR3 consists of 17 residues. The germline V gene has CDR1 LGHNA and CDR2 YNFKEQ. The trim removed 4 bases at V and 5 bases at J, leaving 16 bases unmatched. DNA of the CDR3: TGTGCCAGCAGCCCCCTAGAACCTAGCGGGTCGGTCAACGAGCAGTACTTC. Its translation is CASSPLEPSGSVNEQYF.

There are a few counts of this clonotype. The rearrangement joins TRBV6-1 to TRBJ2-1, with 10 bases matching TRBD2. V was clipped by 7 bases and J by 8 bases; unmatched bases: 8. CDR1 and CDR2 from the germline V gene are MNHNS and SASEGT. This CDR3 spans 14 amino acids. CDR3 in DNA: TGTGCCAGCAAAACTAGCGGGATTCGCGATGAGCAGTTCTTC. It specifies CASKTSGIRDEQFF.

This clonotype has just a few counts. Its ends do not fully match the called genes, so a read error is possible. V usage is TRBV20-1 and J usage is TRBJ2-1, with 13 nucleotides matching TRBD2. The CDR3 runs 16 residues. CDR1 and CDR2 from the germline V gene are DFQATT and SNEGSKA (reference sequence). The CDR3 here is CCAETSGGLSYNEQFF. In DNA form, the CDR3 reads TGCTGTGCTGAGACTAGCGGGGGGCTCTCCTACAATGAGCAGTTCTTC.

This clonotype has a handful of counts. An end of the junction does not agree with germline; a read error may underlie this. The chain links TRBV4-2 to TRBJ2-3, with D hard to call. Germline lookup yields CDR1 LGHNA and CDR2 YNFKEQ. CDR3 length: 15 amino acids. CDR3 sequence reads: CASSQADFSTDTQYF. In nucleotides, the CDR3 is TGTGCCAGCAGTCAAGCCGACTTTAGCACAGATACGCAGTATTTT.

At least ten counts were recorded for this clonotype. V usage is TRBV29-1 and J usage is TRBJ1-1; unclear D gene. This CDR3 has 14 residues. CDR1 is SQVTM and CDR2 is ANQGSEA in the germline V gene. V lost 5 bases to trimming and J lost 0 bases, with 13 bases between them. In DNA form, the CDR3 reads TGCAGCGTTCTGAAACCCACGATGAACACTGAAGCTTTCTTT. Translation gives CSVLKPTMNTEAFF.

This clonotype was found many times. This chain uses TRBV27 with TRBJ2-1; the match to TRBD2 covers 9 bases. After removal of 2 bases from V and 0 bases from J, the junction contained 5 bases not matched to a gene. Germline V gene lookup returns CDR1 MNHEY and CDR2 SMNVEV (reference sequence). The CDR3 totals 17 residues. The CDR3 DNA reads as TGTGCCAGCAGTTTACTCTCTAGCGGGGACTCCTACAATGAGCAGTTCTTC. Translating it yields CASSLLSSGDSYNEQFF.

The chain uses TRBV28 and TRBJ1-5; D may be TRBD1 (6 bases). V shed 2 bases and J shed 5 bases, with 7 bases lying between them. Germline values: CDR1 MDHEN, CDR2 SYDVKM. The CDR3 length is 13 residues. The CDR3 loop is CASSLTGYQPQHF. The CDR3 DNA reads as TGTGCCAGCAGTTTAACAGGGTATCAGCCCCAGCATTTT.

This clonotype was picked up many times. V gene TRBV29-1 combines with J gene TRBJ2-3; a possible D gene is TRBD1 (6 bases). The germline gives CDR1 SQVTM, CDR2 ANQGSEA. The CDR3 length is 12 residues. V was cut by 3 bases and J by 4 bases, with 8 bases left in between. The CDR3 DNA reads as TGCAGCGTTGACAGGGGAGCAGATACGCAGTATTTT. This codes for CSVDRGADTQYF.